This T cell receptor (beta chain) was recorded in a study of blood T cells in healthy people across ages. The length of the CDR3 is 14 residues. As regards this clonotype: One junction end disagrees with the germline gene, perhaps due to a read error.

A second PCR, run for about 6 to 11 cycles, used a sample-barcoded 5' primer plus a J-beta primer mix. Each CDR3 protein gets one entry after TCRdb re-called the 5' RACE reads with MiXCR. The sample lists some 1.6 million distinct CDR3 sequences, around 35% occurring once. The sequencing input was blood. This receptor was taken from a woman younger than 45 in good health. V and J are TRBV12-3 or TRBV12-4 and TRBJ2-5; 7 bases align to TRBD1. CDR3 nucleotide sequence: TGTGCCAGCAGGTTAGGACAGGTGGTGGAGACCCAGTACTTC. Its translation: CASRLGQVVETQYF.